This section outlines one T cell receptor beta chain sequence together with its context. Its antigen remains undetermined. The sample belongs to a study of T cells expressing NK-cell markers (dated by TCRdb to the early 2020s). In the study overall: In sorted CD3+CD56+NKG2C+, CD3+CD56+NKG2C- and CD3+CD56-NKG2C+ T-cell subsets from several donors, TCR beta-chain repertoires were profiled. Among the eight sequenced donors, seven were HCMV-seropositive and one was HCMV-seronegative. Randomly selected healthy volunteers, three men and five women, were used as the eight sequenced donors. The libraries were sequenced on Illumina HiSeq 2000/2500, MiSeq or NextSeq, producing 2 x 150 bp reads. Results and caveats for the whole study, not just this receptor: Whether the expanded NKG2C-expressing T cell clones were specific for HCMV antigens remained unclear. Those dominant clonotypes were again the most abundant among CD3+CD56-NKG2C+ cells in four donors, at roughly 28.3-65%. In several donors, the dominant CD3+CD56+NKG2C+ clonotypes were found to rank among the top 10 CD8+ clonotypes and to make up roughly 1.0-7.5% of CD8+ T cells.

TCRdb shows the sequencer as Illumina HiSeq 2000. The TCR beta cDNA libraries were made using 5'RACE template switching, a step that added both a universal primer site and unique molecular identifiers. Synthesis of cDNA was primed from the TCR beta constant segment and was followed by two consecutive PCR amplification steps. The study's own analysis went as follows. MIGEC was used to demultiplex reads and group the reads by UMI, and MiTCR was used to assemble and quantify clonotypes. Only TCR cDNA sequences supported by at least two reads were kept to exclude erroneous sequences. The tcR package was used for downstream repertoire analysis, and clonotypes were matched between fractions using CDR3 nucleotide sequence together with V segment. VDJmatch was used to annotate antigen specificity against VDJdb, with one amino acid substitution in CDR3 allowed. Each CDR3 protein sequence appears as one entry after TCRdb reprocessed the reads, and no DNA is included. These V and J calls rely on TCRdb rather than the paper's analysis. The data table for this sample lists 150,000 to 160,000 distinct CDR3 sequences. Around a third of the sample lies in the top ten.

Looking up the germline V gene yields CDR1 KGHDR and CDR2 SFDVKD. The CDR3, from cysteine to phenylalanine, totals 13 residues. The protein alone is recorded here. HCMV serostatus was determined by detecting HCMV-specific IgG in serum with a commercial ELISA kit. Peripheral blood mononuclear cells were isolated from blood by Ficoll density gradient centrifugation. This TCR was recovered from a woman between 50 and 59 years old in good health. Donor details come from another sample of the same person, matched by shared clones. The chain is encoded by TRBV24-1 joined to TRBJ2-2. The source material was blood T cells: a sorted CD56 or NKG2C T cell subset, CD4+ or CD8+ T cells, or bulk PBMC T cells (not recorded which). CDR3 sequence: CATSDLQSGELFF.